This T cell receptor beta chain was sequenced during a study of T cell changes during pregnancy in multiple sclerosis. Sequencing used immunoSEQ multiplex PCR; TCRdb keeps in-frame clones, though not all of them. Seen here are about 92,000 clones, about 93% observed once, and the top ten hold roughly 4%. The source is a female donor with multiple sclerosis, enrolled in a pregnancy study. This material consisted of peripheral blood, taken in the first trimester of pregnancy.

The CDR3 sequence: CASSLADSGGVSNEQFF. The CDR3 DNA follows: TGTGCCAGCAGCTTGGCCGATAGCGGGGGGGTTTCGAATGAGCAGTTCTTC. The rearrangement joins TRBV5-4 to TRBJ2-1; 11 nucleotides agree with TRBD2. CDR3 size: 17 residues. CDR1 is SGHNT, CDR2 YYREEE, per germline (reference sequence). V dropped 0 bases and J dropped 7; count of bases not matched to a gene: 9. The variable domain in full, with the rest retrieved from reference TRBV5-4 and TRBJ2-1, is ETGVTQSPTHLIKTRGQQVTLRCSSQSGHNTVSWYQQALGQGPQFIFQYYREEENGRGNFPPRFSGLQFPNYSSELNVNALELDDSALYLCASSLADSGGVSNEQFFGPGTRLTVL.